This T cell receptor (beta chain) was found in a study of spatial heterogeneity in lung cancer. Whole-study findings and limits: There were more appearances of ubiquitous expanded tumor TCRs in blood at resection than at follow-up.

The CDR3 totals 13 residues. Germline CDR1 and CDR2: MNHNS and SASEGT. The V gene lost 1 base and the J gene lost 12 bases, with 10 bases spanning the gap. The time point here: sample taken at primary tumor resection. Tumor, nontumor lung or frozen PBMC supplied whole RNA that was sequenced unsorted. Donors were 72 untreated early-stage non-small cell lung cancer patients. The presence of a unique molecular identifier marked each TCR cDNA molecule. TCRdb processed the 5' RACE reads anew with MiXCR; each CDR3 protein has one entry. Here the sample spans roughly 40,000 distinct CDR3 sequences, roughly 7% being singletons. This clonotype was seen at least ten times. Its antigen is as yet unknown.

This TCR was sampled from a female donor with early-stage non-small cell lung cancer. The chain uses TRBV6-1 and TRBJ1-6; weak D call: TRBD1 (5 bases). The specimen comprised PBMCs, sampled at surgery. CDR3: CASSEEGGGPLHF. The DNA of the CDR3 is TGTGCCAGCAGTGAAGAGGGCGGGGGACCCCTCCACTTT.